A selection of T cell receptor beta chains follows, all from one sample in a study of shared T cell receptors in the human thymus. Assay: immunoSEQ multiplex PCR; the TCRdb copy retains only in-frame clones and omits some. The sample contains over 650,000 clones, approximately 89% of which appear only once. The sample also formed part of further work on human thymus T cells.

The material sequenced was thymocytes. These receptors were obtained from a boy younger than two with a congenital heart defect. The CDR3 runs from the conserved cysteine through the conserved F or W. The size of a clone is reported for some rows only, either as once, few or many, or as a class for expanded clones.

>TRBJ2-7|TRBV7-9|once
CASSLANKGEQYF
>TRBJ2-7|TRBV15|NA
CATSKRDRGYEQYF
>TRBJ2-7|TRBV2|NA
CASSGPEGTSGPYEQYF
>TRBJ2-7|TRBV2|NA
CASIGQAGPSSYEQYF
>TRBJ2-4|TRBV30|NA
CAWSDNTPVRENIQYF
>TRBJ1-4|TRBV6-1|NA
CASSEPAGWYEKLFF
>TRBJ2-7|TRBV14|NA
CASSRTSGPYEQYF
>TRBJ1-1|TRBV5-1|NA
CASSLFEGAGTEAFF
>TRBJ2-1|TRBV5-4|NA
CASSLAETYNEQFF
>TRBJ2-3|TRBV5-8|NA
CASSHKGFRDRNTDTQYF
>TRBJ2-3|TRBV4-3|few
CASSQDFSGNHTDTQYF
>TRBJ2-1|TRBV29-1|NA
CSVGQINEQFF
>TRBJ1-4|TRBV28|NA
CASSSFYPSNEKLFF
>TRBJ2-3|TRBV14|once
CASSQGGSSITDTQYF
>TRBJ2-5|TRBV4-3|once
CASSQLAGVGQYF
>TRBJ2-5|TRBV11-2|NA
CASRAQETQYF
>TRBJ1-2|TRBV25-1|NA
CASSEGGGFGYGYTF
>TRBJ1-1|TRBV2|NA
CASSPRTGMNTEAFF
>TRBJ2-2|TRBV4-3|NA
CASSQLPGVGTGELFF
>TRBJ1-1|TRBV11-2|NA
CASSPWRDRGRYTEAFF
>TRBJ2-1|TRBV5-1|NA
CASTREESERGGHEQFF
>TRBJ1-2|TRBV7-9|NA
CASSSQPEQGDLDCDGYTF
>TRBJ2-5|TRBV14|NA
CASSERGGPPETQYF
>TRBJ2-1|TRBV29-1|few
CGTDRFHSYNEQFF
>TRBJ2-3|TRBV6-5|NA
CASSYPTGGHTDTQYF
>TRBJ1-5|TRBV6-1|few
CASSELPGGIPRNQPQHF
>TRBJ2-1|TRBV28|NA
CASSLSTSGEPELYNEQFF
>TRBJ1-1|TRBV28|NA
CASSTPEAGDNTEAFF